Following are 25 T cell receptor beta chains from one sample sequenced in a study of T cell responses to AZD1222 COVID-19 vaccine. The method was immunoSEQ multiplex PCR; TCRdb's version includes in-frame clones alone and lacks a portion of them. The table has over 95,000 clones, approximately 90% seen once. The sequences come from peripheral blood, collected on day 0 of AZD1222 vaccination. The receptor set was obtained from an adult in good health.

V gene TRBV25-1 combines with J gene TRBJ1-2, with 7 bases fitting TRBD1. CDR3 length: 14 amino acids. Germline CDR1 MGHDK, CDR2 SYGVNS. V gave up 1 base and J gave up 6 bases; unmatched junction bases: 5. CDR3 nucleotide sequence: TGTGCCAGCAGTGAATTGGGCAGGGGGGATGGCTACACCTTC. Translating gives CASSELGRGDGYTF.

This chain links TRBV2 with TRBJ2-6; D possibly corresponds to TRBD1 (5 bases). CDR3 length: 14 residues. Germline CDR1 and CDR2: SNHLY and FYNNEI. V lost 7 bases, J lost 1 base, and 8 bases lay in between. The DNA for the CDR3 is TGTGCCAGCAAGGGGATATCTGGGGCCAACGTCCTGACTTTC. Its translation: CASKGISGANVLTF.

This clone was observed once. This chain joins TRBV18 and TRBJ1-1; the D is unclear. The germline V and J ends were trimmed by 0 bases and 7 bases, with 9 bases remaining between them. Germline assignment: CDR1 KGHSH and CDR2 LQKENI. CDR3 length: 13 amino acids. The CDR3 region is CASSPPGSGEAFF. The CDR3 DNA sequence: TGTGCCAGCTCACCACCGGGGTCTGGTGAAGCTTTCTTT.

V is TRBV28 and J is TRBJ2-3, with D possibly being TRBD1 (5 bases). Germline lookup yields CDR1 MDHEN and CDR2 SYDVKM. This CDR3 is built from 14 residues. Trimming removed 3 bases from V and 4 bases from J, with 11 bases in between. The CDR3: CASSFSRVPDTQYF. CDR3 nucleotide sequence: TGTGCCAGCAGTTTTAGCAGGGTCCCAGATACGCAGTATTTT.

The chain couples TRBV5-5 to TRBJ1-4; TRBD1 is a possible D gene (5 bases). The CDR3 runs to 15 residues. Germline CDR1 reads SGHKS; CDR2 reads YYEKEE (reference sequence). V shed 4 bases and J shed 6 bases, with 16 bases lying between them. The CDR3 protein is CASSQGRSSYEKLFF. CDR3 sequence (DNA): TGTGCCAGCAGCCAGGGACGCTCGTCGTATGAAAAACTGTTTTTT.

The rearrangement joins TRBV29-1 to TRBJ1-1; D perhaps matches TRBD1 (6 bases). Germline loops: CDR1 SQVTM, CDR2 ANQGSEA. This CDR3 contains 13 residues. The germline V and J ends were trimmed by 7 bases and 1 base, with 13 bases remaining between them. CDR3 bases: TGCAGCGCCGCCGGGGGCTCGAACACTGAAGCTTTCTTT. It translates to CSAAGGSNTEAFF.

The genes are TRBV5-1 and TRBJ1-6; the D is unclear. V gave up 0 bases and J gave up 5 bases, with 3 bases separating them. The CDR3 totals 13 residues. The germline gives CDR1 SGHRS, CDR2 YFSETQ. The CDR3 region is CASSLAHNSPLHF. The CDR3 DNA follows: TGCGCCAGCAGCTTGGCCCATAATTCACCCCTCCACTTT.

The chain links TRBV4-1 to TRBJ1-3; a possible D gene is TRBD1 (6 bases). Germline loops: CDR1 MGHRA, CDR2 YSYEKL. V lost 3 bases and J lost 2, with 11 bases in between. This CDR3 region has 15 residues. The DNA of the CDR3 is TGCGCCAGCAGCCAGCTCACAGGGACTGGAAACACCATATATTTT. Translated: CASSQLTGTGNTIYF.

J is TRBJ1-2 and V is TRBV4-1; perhaps TRBD1 as D (5 bases). CDR1 and CDR2 (germline): MGHRA, YSYEKL. This CDR3 has 17 residues. V shed 4 bases and J shed 6 bases, with 24 bases lying between them. The CDR3 DNA reads TGCGCCAGCAGCCTCACAGGCAGTCAGGGTACTTATAATGGCTACACCTTC. It encodes CASSLTGSQGTYNGYTF.

The chain couples TRBV28 to TRBJ1-1; D perhaps matches TRBD1 (6 bases). Trimming took 6 bases from V and 6 from J, leaving 17 bases between them. The CDR3 length is 14 residues. Germline-derived CDR1 and CDR2 are MDHEN and SYDVKM. The CDR3 reads CASRKEGHFAEAFF. In nucleotides, the CDR3 is TGTGCCAGCAGGAAAGAGGGACACTTCGCTGAAGCTTTCTTT.

J is TRBJ2-3 and V is TRBV4-2; 8 nucleotides align to TRBD2. V shed 0 bases, J shed 3 bases, and the junction held 8 bases outside the gene matches. Germline V gives CDR1 LGHNA, CDR2 YNFKEQ. The CDR3 loop spans 17 amino acids. The CDR3 region has the DNA TGTGCCAGCAGCCAAGACGGAAGCGGGAGAATGACAGATACGCAGTATTTT. Translation: CASSQDGSGRMTDTQYF.

This clone has a single count. The chain joins TRBV12-5 to TRBJ1-2; TRBD1 might be the D (5 bases). There are 13 residues in the CDR3. The germline V gene encodes CDR1 LGHNT and CDR2 FRNRAP. V dropped 4 bases and J dropped 6 bases, with 12 bases sitting between them. CDR3 sequence: CASGSRGSNGYTF. The CDR3, as DNA: TGTGCTAGTGGTTCAAGGGGCTCTAATGGCTACACCTTC.

The rearrangement joins TRBV29-1 to TRBJ2-1; D may be TRBD2 (6 bases). V lost 8 bases, J lost 9 bases, and 17 bases lay in between. CDR3 length: 12 amino acids. Germline CDR1 is SQVTM and CDR2 is ANQGSEA. The CDR3 coding sequence is TGCAGCACGGCTGCGGGGATCAGTGAGCAGTTCTTC. This sequence encodes CSTAAGISEQFF.

The chain recombines TRBV6-4 with TRBJ2-3; possible D gene TRBD1, 6 bases. Germline V gives CDR1 MRHNA, CDR2 SNTAGT. The CDR3 extends over 15 amino acids. Trimming left V 0 bases short and J 4 bases short, with 11 bases between. The CDR3 DNA follows: TGTGCCAGCAGTGACTCAGGGGGTAGTGCAGATACGCAGTATTTT. It is translated as CASSDSGGSADTQYF.

The chain recombines TRBV3-1 (or the pseudogene TRBV3-2) with TRBJ1-2; D remains ambiguous. The V end was cut by 2 bases, the J end by 4 bases, with 8 bases between. Germline V gives CDR1 LGHDT, CDR2 YNNKEL (reference sequence). The CDR3 is made up of 13 amino acids. The CDR3 DNA reads TGTGCCAGCAGCCAAAAAGGCTCCTATGGCTACACCTTC. Protein sequence: CASSQKGSYGYTF.

The chain is built from TRBV6-1 and TRBJ1-2; possibly TRBD1 for D (5 bases). This CDR3 has 14 residues. CDR1 MNHNS and CDR2 SASEGT come from the germline V gene. The V end lost 1 base, the J end lost 7 bases, and 13 bases lay between the germline ends. CDR3 loop: CASSEGKWGSGYTF. CDR3 sequence (DNA): TGTGCCAGCAGTGAAGGGAAATGGGGCAGTGGCTACACCTTC.

V is TRBV19 and J is TRBJ1-4; D not certain. Per the germline V gene, CDR1 is LNHDA and CDR2 is SQIVND (reference sequence). The V end was cut by 5 bases, the J end by 8 bases, with 18 bases between. This CDR3 region has 15 residues. In nucleotides, the CDR3 is TGTGCCAGTAGTTTCAGATCGGAGATTCAAGAAAAACTGTTTTTT. Translated: CASSFRSEIQEKLFF.

The chain links TRBV11-2 to TRBJ1-1; D uncertain. Germline V gene sequence: CDR1 SGHAT, CDR2 FQNNGV. V was shortened by 3 bases and J by 1 base, with 12 bases between the two germline ends. The CDR3 consists of 15 residues. CDR3 nucleotides: TGTGCCAGCAGCTTCCTCGCCGGGAGGAACACTGAAGCTTTCTTT. Protein sequence: CASSFLAGRNTEAFF.

The chain carries TRBV4-1 and TRBJ1-1; D perhaps matches TRBD1 (5 bases). This CDR3 comprises 12 residues. Germline V gene data show CDR1 as MGHRA and CDR2 as YSYEKL. With 1 base removed from V and 6 bases from J, the gap between germline ends came to 6 bases. The chain's CDR3 is CASSQGGSEAFF. CDR3 in DNA: TGCGCCAGCAGCCAAGGGGGCTCTGAAGCTTTCTTT.

V gene TRBV7-6 combines with J gene TRBJ2-7; TRBD1 agrees at 8 bases. The CDR3 totals 15 residues. CDR1 is SGHVS and CDR2 is FNYEAQ in the germline V gene. With V trimmed by 1 base and J by 2 bases, 4 bases remained unmatched. The DNA for the CDR3 is TGTGCCAGCAGCTTAGACGGGACAGGTACCTACGAGCAGTACTTC. Its protein is CASSLDGTGTYEQYF.

The V call is TRBV5-5, the J call TRBJ1-1; D gene uncertain. The CDR3 covers 13 residues. The V end was cut by 2 bases, the J end by 1 base, with 6 bases between. Germline CDR1 and CDR2: SGHKS and YYEKEE (reference sequence). The CDR3 loop is CASSFGRNTEAFF. Written as DNA, the CDR3 is TGTGCCAGCAGCTTTGGCCGGAACACTGAAGCTTTCTTT.

V and J are TRBV18 and TRBJ1-2; D uncertain. The CDR3 contains 13 residues. Germline CDR1 and CDR2: KGHSH and LQKENI. V was cut by 1 base and J by 8 bases, with 11 bases left in between. The CDR3 nucleotides read TGTGCCAGCTCACCACTCCGGATAGGGGGCTACACCTTC. Its protein product is CASSPLRIGGYTF. Variable domain in full (rest from reference TRBV18 and TRBJ1-2): NAGVMQNPRHLVRRRGQEARLRCSPMKGHSHVYWYRQLPEEGLKFMVYLQKENIIDESGMPKERFSAEFPKEGPSILRIQQVVRGDSAAYFCASSPLRIGGYTFGSGTRLTVV.

This chain joins TRBV7-2 and TRBJ1-4; 10 bases match TRBD1. This CDR3 is 15 amino acids long. V was pared by 5 bases and J by 7 bases, with 7 bases of the junction left unmatched. Germline V gene sequence: CDR1 SGHTA, CDR2 FQGNSA. The CDR3 region has the DNA TGTGCCAGCAGCCTAGACAGGGGGCGTAGTGAAAAACTGTTTTTT. Translated: CASSLDRGRSEKLFF.

The rearrangement uses TRBV30 and TRBJ1-5; D ambiguous. V dropped 1 base and J dropped 0 bases, with 7 bases sitting between them. Germline lookup yields CDR1 GTSNPN and CDR2 SVGIG (reference sequence). The CDR3 covers 14 residues. For the CDR3, the DNA is TGTGCCTGGAGTGCTTCCTATAGCAATCAGCCCCAGCATTTT. It is translated as CAWSASYSNQPQHF.

The chain has TRBV21-1 and TRBJ1-5; the table's D call TRBD1 went unverified against the DNA. TRBV21-1 is a pseudogene segment. CDR3 size: 15 residues. The CDR3 DNA reads as TGTGCCAGCAGCAGGGACAGAGGAAGCAATCAGCCCCAGCATTTT. This encodes CASSRDRGSNQPQHF.